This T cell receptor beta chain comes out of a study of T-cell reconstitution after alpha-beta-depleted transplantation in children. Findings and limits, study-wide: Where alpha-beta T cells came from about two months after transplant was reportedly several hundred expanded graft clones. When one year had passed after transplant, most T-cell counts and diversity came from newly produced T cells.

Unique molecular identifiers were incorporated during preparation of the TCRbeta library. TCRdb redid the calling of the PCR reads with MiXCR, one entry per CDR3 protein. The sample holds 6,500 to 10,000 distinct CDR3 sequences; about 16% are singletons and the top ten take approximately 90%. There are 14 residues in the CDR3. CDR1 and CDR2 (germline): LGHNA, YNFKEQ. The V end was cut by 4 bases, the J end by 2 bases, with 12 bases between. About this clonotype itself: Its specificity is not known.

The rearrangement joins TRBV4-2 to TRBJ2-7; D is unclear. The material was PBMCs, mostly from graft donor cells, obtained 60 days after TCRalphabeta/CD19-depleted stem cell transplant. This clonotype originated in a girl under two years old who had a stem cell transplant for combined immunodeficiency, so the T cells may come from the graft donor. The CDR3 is CASSLGDRAYEQYF. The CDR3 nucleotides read TGTGCCAGCAGCCTAGGAGACCGTGCCTACGAGCAGTACTTC.